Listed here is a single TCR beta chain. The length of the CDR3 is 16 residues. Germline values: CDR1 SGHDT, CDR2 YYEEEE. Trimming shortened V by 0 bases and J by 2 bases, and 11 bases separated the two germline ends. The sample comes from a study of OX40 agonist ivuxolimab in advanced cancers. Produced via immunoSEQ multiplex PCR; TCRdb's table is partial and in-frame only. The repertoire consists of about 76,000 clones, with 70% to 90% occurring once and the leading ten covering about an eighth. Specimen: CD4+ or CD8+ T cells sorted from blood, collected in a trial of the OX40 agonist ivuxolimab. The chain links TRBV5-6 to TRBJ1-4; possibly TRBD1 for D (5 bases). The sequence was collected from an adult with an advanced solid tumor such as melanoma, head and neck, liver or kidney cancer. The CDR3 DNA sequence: TGTGCCAGCAGCTTGGGGTGGGGGACCACTAATGAAAAACTGTTTTTT. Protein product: CASSLGWGTTNEKLFF.